These 30 T cell receptor beta chains came from one sample sequenced in a study of Ad26.COV2.S vaccination and SARS-CoV-2 variants. Repertoires were generated with immunoSEQ multiplex PCR, while TCRdb's copy carries only in-frame clones and drops some. The sample has tens of thousands of clones, roughly 84% seen once. The source was peripheral blood, collected after recovery from COVID-19. These receptors were collected from a human donor who had recovered from COVID-19.

The rearrangement links TRBV11-2 to TRBJ1-5, with 8 bases that match TRBD1. Germline CDR1 and CDR2: SGHAT and FQNNGV. This CDR3 contains 15 residues. Losses at the gene ends were 2 bases for V and 6 bases for J; bases not matched to a gene: 6. In DNA form, the CDR3 reads TGTGCCAGCAGCTTAAGGGCAGGGGGCAGTCAGCCCCAGCATTTT. Amino acid sequence: CASSLRAGGSQPQHF.

The chain combines TRBV6-5 with TRBJ1-4; D unresolved. Germline V gene lookup returns CDR1 MNHEY and CDR2 SVGAGI. The CDR3 has 14 amino acids. V gave up 4 bases and J gave up 7 bases, with 13 bases separating them. The DNA for the CDR3 is TGTGCCAGCAGTTTTGGCCAGCATGGTGAAAAACTGTTTTTT. Its protein product is CASSFGQHGEKLFF.

The chain links TRBV7-8 to TRBJ2-3; TRBD1 matches 7 bases. The CDR3 is 16 amino acids. Per germline, CDR1 SGHVS and CDR2 FQNEAQ. V shed 0 bases and J 1 base; nucleotides not matched to a gene: 4. CDR3 amino acids: CASSLARRGRTDTQYF. CDR3 nucleotides: TGTGCCAGCAGCTTAGCGCGTAGGGGGCGCACAGATACGCAGTATTTT.

CDR3 in DNA: TGTGCCAGCAGTATGACTAGCGGAATCCAAGAGACCCAGTACTTC. Amino acid sequence: CASSMTSGIQETQYF. The chain joins TRBV6-2 or TRBV6-3 to TRBJ2-5; 9 bases line up with TRBD2. CDR3 length: 15 amino acids. Looked up from germline, CDR1 is MNHEY and CDR2 is SVGEGT. V lost 5 bases, J lost 1 base, and 5 bases stayed unmatched.

This clone has a single count. The rearrangement uses TRBV4-3 and TRBJ1-5; no clear D. The CDR3 spans 15 residues. Germline loops: CDR1 LGHNA, CDR2 YSLEER. V lost 0 bases and J lost 1, with 7 bases in between. Here the CDR3 reads CASSQDWMSNQPQHF. The CDR3 DNA reads as TGCGCCAGCAGCCAAGATTGGATGAGCAATCAGCCCCAGCATTTT.

V and J are TRBV27 and TRBJ2-1; D unresolved. Trimming took 5 bases from V and 2 from J, leaving 10 bases between them. CDR1 is MNHEY, CDR2 SMNVEV, per germline (reference sequence). This CDR3 is built from 14 residues. For the CDR3, the DNA is TGTGCCAGCAGTCCCTCGGCCCCCTACAATGAGCAGTTCTTC. Its protein is CASSPSAPYNEQFF.

As for this clone: Other DNA sequences in the same sample also yield this CDR3. The V and J genes are TRBV7-8 and TRBJ2-7, with TRBD2 as a possible D gene (5 bases). From germline, CDR1 is SGHVS and CDR2 FQNEAQ. Trimming took 8 bases from V and 0 from J, leaving 5 bases between them. The CDR3 contains 11 residues. The CDR3 protein is CASGGSYEQYF. The DNA for the CDR3 is TGTGCCAGCGGAGGCTCCTACGAGCAGTACTTC.

The J gene is TRBJ2-7, the V gene TRBV6-5; maybe TRBD1 (5 bases). The V and J ends lost 2 bases and 7 bases respectively, with 9 bases between them. The CDR3 runs to 12 residues. The germline CDR1 and CDR2 sequences are MNHEY and SVGAGI. The chain's CDR3 is CASSYPGKEQYF. In DNA form, the CDR3 reads TGTGCCAGCAGTTACCCAGGGAAGGAGCAGTACTTC.

This chain joins TRBV5-5 and TRBJ2-1; no clear D gene. The CDR3 has 15 amino acids. CDR1 SGHKS and CDR2 YYEKEE come from the germline V gene (reference sequence). With 4 bases removed from V and 6 bases from J, the gap between germline ends came to 17 bases. Here the CDR3 DNA reads TGTGCCAGCAGCGAACTCCTCCCGACCATCAATGAGCAGTTCTTC. It is translated as CASSELLPTINEQFF.

V is TRBV4-1 and J is TRBJ2-1; D gene ambiguous. CDR1 and CDR2 (germline): MGHRA, YSYEKL. V was shortened by 0 bases and J by 0 bases, with 12 bases between the two germline ends. This CDR3 spans 17 amino acids. The CDR3 protein is CASSQELRRVSYNEQFF. CDR3 DNA: TGCGCCAGCAGCCAAGAGCTCCGAAGGGTCTCCTACAATGAGCAGTTCTTC.

V gene TRBV6-5 combines with J gene TRBJ2-7, with 9 bases identical to TRBD2. V lost 5 bases, J lost 7 bases, and 9 bases stayed unmatched. The CDR3 has 14 amino acids. Germline lookup yields CDR1 MNHEY and CDR2 SVGAGI. In DNA form, the CDR3 reads TGTGCCAGCAGTAAGGTAGCGGGAGTAGGGGAGCAGTACTTC. Amino acids: CASSKVAGVGEQYF.

The gene calls are TRBV4-3 and TRBJ2-1; 8 nucleotides match TRBD2. This CDR3 has 15 amino acids. The trim removed 4 bases at V and 0 bases at J, leaving 2 bases unmatched. CDR1 LGHNA and CDR2 YSLEER come from the germline V gene. The CDR3 DNA follows: TGCGCCAGCAGCCCACTAGCGGTCTCCTACAATGAGCAGTTCTTC. Amino acids: CASSPLAVSYNEQFF.

This chain uses TRBV19 with TRBJ2-1; the D gene is possibly TRBD1 (5 bases). From germline, CDR1 is LNHDA and CDR2 SQIVND (reference sequence). The CDR3 has 12 residues. Trimming pared 2 bases from V and 10 bases from J, leaving 9 bases between. The DNA of the CDR3 is TGTGCCAGTAGTATAAGGGGTTCGGAGCAGTTCTTC. Amino acid sequence: CASSIRGSEQFF.

The J gene is TRBJ2-3, the V gene TRBV4-3; TRBD2 aligns across 9 bases. V lost 0 bases and J lost 3; bases outside the gene matches: 10. CDR3 length equals 18 residues. CDR1 is LGHNA and CDR2 is YSLEER in the germline V gene. CDR3: CASSQDWGRGGLTDTQYF. CDR3 nucleotides: TGCGCCAGCAGCCAAGACTGGGGGCGGGGGGGGTTGACAGATACGCAGTATTTT.

The chain carries TRBV5-1 and TRBJ2-7; D may be TRBD1 or TRBD2 (5 bases each). CDR3 size: 14 residues. Germline V gene data show CDR1 as SGHRS and CDR2 as YFSETQ. Trimming took off 0 bases at V and 0 bases at J, with 7 bases between the two ends. CDR3 DNA sequence: TGCGCCAGCAGCTTGGCAGGGAGCTCCTACGAGCAGTACTTC. Encoded protein: CASSLAGSSYEQYF.

The chain is built from TRBV9 and TRBJ2-5; D is undetermined. V lost 0 bases, J lost 5 bases, and 11 bases lay in between. Germline CDR1 and CDR2: SGDLS and YYNGEE. This CDR3 has 14 residues. CDR3 protein: CASSVGDGRETQYF. The CDR3 DNA reads TGTGCCAGCAGCGTAGGCGATGGCAGGGAGACCCAGTACTTC.

This clone is a singleton in its sample. This chain links TRBV4-2 with TRBJ1-6, with D possibly TRBD1 on 5 matching bases. The ends were cut back, 4 bases at V and 4 bases at J, with 17 bases in the middle. Germline V gene data show CDR1 as LGHNA and CDR2 as YNFKEQ. This CDR3 contains 17 residues. DNA for the CDR3: TGTGCCAGCAGCCCGCCAGGGACCCGGGGTTATAATTCACCCCTCCACTTT. This translates into CASSPPGTRGYNSPLHF.

This clone was counted a single time. J is TRBJ2-1 and V is TRBV28; 8 bases are shared with TRBD1. V trimming: 6 bases; J trimming: 8 bases; junction bases outside the gene matches: 24. The length of the CDR3 is 19 residues. The germline V gene encodes CDR1 MDHEN and CDR2 SYDVKM. CDR3 bases: TGTGCCAGCAGCCAACCCGGGACAGGAGGGCGGGCGTGGGATGATGAGCAGTTCTTC. This encodes CASSQPGTGGRAWDDEQFF.

The chain has TRBV6-6 and TRBJ1-5; maybe TRBD1 (5 bases). V was shortened by 4 bases and J by 0 bases, with 13 bases between the two germline ends. CDR3 length equals 16 residues. The germline V gene encodes CDR1 MNHNY and CDR2 SVGAGI (reference sequence). In DNA form, the CDR3 reads TGTGCCAGCAGTTCCAGGGTTGGGGATAGCAATCAGCCCCAGCATTTT. Translating it yields CASSSRVGDSNQPQHF.

The chain is built from TRBV27 and TRBJ2-7; D perhaps matches TRBD2 (5 bases). Trimming shortened V by 3 bases and J by 5 bases, and 17 bases separated the two germline ends. The CDR3 has 15 amino acids. Germline CDR1 is MNHEY and CDR2 is SMNVEV (reference sequence). The DNA for the CDR3 is TGTGCCAGCAGTTTCCTGGACGCACCGGAGGACGAGCAGTACTTC. This sequence encodes CASSFLDAPEDEQYF.

The V gene is TRBV19, the J gene TRBJ1-3; D may be TRBD1 (5 bases). V was cut by 6 bases and J by 0 bases, with 12 bases left in between. CDR1 LNHDA and CDR2 SQIVND come from the germline V gene (reference sequence). The CDR3 is 15 amino acids. The DNA of the CDR3 is TGTGCCAGTAGGCTCGACAGAAGCTCTGGAAACACCATATATTTT. It translates to CASRLDRSSGNTIYF.

The chain employs TRBV7-2 and TRBJ1-2; D unclear. The CDR3 sequence is 12 residues long. Germline CDR1 is SGHTA and CDR2 is FQGNSA. Trimming cost V 5 bases and J 7 bases, with 11 bases left between them. Here the CDR3 reads CASSPRSAGYTF. The CDR3 region has the DNA TGTGCCAGCAGCCCCCGGTCGGCTGGCTACACCTTC.

This clone was seen only once. V is TRBV21-1 and J is TRBJ2-1; TRBD1 is taken as the D call from the table, unchecked against the DNA. TRBV21-1 is a listed pseudogene. This CDR3 is 12 amino acids long. Written as DNA, the CDR3 is TGCGAGACAGTTTTTCAATACAATGAGCAGTTCTTC. It is translated as CETVFQYNEQFF.

The chain couples TRBV28 to TRBJ2-7; D not certain. Germline V gene lookup returns CDR1 MDHEN and CDR2 SYDVKM. With 5 bases removed from V and 3 bases from J, the gap between germline ends came to 11 bases. This CDR3 is 13 amino acids long. The CDR3 spells CASSLGAVYEQYF. CDR3 coding DNA: TGTGCCAGCAGTCTCGGAGCTGTCTACGAGCAGTACTTC.

CDR3 amino acids: CASSYTFRTGVGYTF. CDR3 coding DNA: TGTGCCAGCAGTTACACATTCCGGACAGGGGTTGGCTACACCTTC. This rearrangement joins TRBV6-5 to TRBJ1-2; 9 nucleotides agree with TRBD1. CDR3 size: 15 residues. With V trimmed by 2 bases and J by 7 bases, 8 bases remained unmatched. Germline loops: CDR1 MNHEY, CDR2 SVGAGI.

This chain links TRBV9 with TRBJ2-2, with a weak D call TRBD1 (6 bases). CDR1 is SGDLS and CDR2 is YYNGEE in the germline V gene. This CDR3 has 15 amino acids. Trimming removed 4 bases from V and 2 bases from J, with 12 bases in between. The CDR3 DNA reads TGTGCCAGCAGCCATAAGGACAGAAACACCGGGGAGCTGTTTTTT. This sequence encodes CASSHKDRNTGELFF.

The DNA of the CDR3 is TGTGCCAGCAGTGACATAGGGTCCGGGGAGCTGTTTTTT. It yields the protein CASSDIGSGELFF. The V gene is TRBV6-4, the J gene TRBJ2-2, with D hard to call. Trimming pared 2 bases from V and 6 bases from J, leaving 7 bases between. CDR1 and CDR2 (germline): MRHNA, SNTAGT. This CDR3 contains 13 residues.

This chain connects TRBV11-3 to TRBJ2-7; the D is unclear. The CDR3 extends over 12 amino acids. Germline CDR1 and CDR2: SGHNT and YENEEA. The V and J ends lost 5 bases and 6 bases respectively, with 11 bases between them. CDR3 coding DNA: TGTGCCAGCAGCCCACGGGCCTTCGAGCAGTACTTC. It is translated as CASSPRAFEQYF.

V gene TRBV11-3 combines with J gene TRBJ2-1; TRBD1 agrees at 8 bases. This CDR3 is built from 15 residues. After removal of 5 bases from V and 8 bases from J, the junction contained 11 bases not matched to a gene. CDR1 is SGHNT, CDR2 YENEEA, per germline. This CDR3 reads CASSKFGQGADEQFF. CDR3 nucleotides: TGTGCCAGCAGCAAGTTCGGGCAGGGGGCCGATGAGCAGTTCTTC.

The V call is TRBV7-9, the J call TRBJ2-5; D may be TRBD1 (6 bases). CDR3 size: 17 residues. V lost 0 bases and J 0 bases, leaving 14 bases between the germline ends. Germline V gene data show CDR1 as SEHNR and CDR2 as FQNEAQ (reference sequence). The CDR3 reads CASSLAQGSGYQETQYF. CDR3 nucleotides: TGTGCCAGCAGCTTAGCACAGGGCTCAGGGTACCAAGAGACCCAGTACTTC.